This TCR beta chain originates from a study of shared clonotypes between healthy human individuals. Study as a whole: CD8 memory received one plate per donor, CD8 naive two, CD4 memory three and CD4 naive three.

CDR1 and CDR2 from the germline V gene are SNHLY and FYNNEI. The CDR3 extends over 13 amino acids. The V gene end was trimmed by 10 bases and the J gene end by 3 bases; junction bases not matched to a gene: 4. The assay was run at deep level. Per sorted-subset replicate PCR, input was around 200 ng DNA, representing tens of thousands of T cell genomes. Clones were sequenced by immunoSEQ multiplex PCR, and TCRdb holds only the in-frame ones, with some missing. The repertoire has more than 2 million clones, just under 95% of them found once; the top ten carry roughly 1.1%. Terminally differentiated effector memory CD45RA+ cells were left out of the naive CD8 fraction, which was CD45RO-negative and positively selected for CCR7. Healthy HIV-negative adults without recent acute infections or vaccinations served as donors.

The sequenced sample consisted of naive CD8+ T cells sorted from blood. This TCR derives from a man younger than 35 in good health. The rearrangement uses TRBV2 and TRBJ2-3, with 10 nucleotides matching TRBD2. The CDR3 spells CAIQTSGTDTQYF. As DNA, the CDR3 is TGTGCCATCCAGACTAGCGGGACAGATACGCAGTATTTT.